These 3 T cell receptor beta chains were sequenced from one sample in a study of vaccination and CD4 T cells after COVID-19 (dated by TCRdb to about 2022). No cognate antigen is known for these TCRs. The sample's treatment or condition label is to be understood as: approximately 11-day PBMC culture with coronavirus spike peptide pools or control peptides (ViraFEST assay). Receptor libraries were prepared by PCR. Instrument on record: Illumina iSeq 100. At the Johns Hopkins FTIC core, DNA from the cultured CD4+ T cells underwent TCR sequencing with the Oncomine TCR Beta short-read assay. TCRdb applied fastp at Q25 and MiXCR to the public reads, then kept only in-frame beta chains. For every CDR3 protein sequence, its rows merge into one entry that carries the most common genes and DNA. The sample includes 13,000 or so distinct CDR3 sequences, with around 60% observed a single time. Of the sample, roughly 20% falls within the top ten clones.

The source was cultured CD4+ T cells from blood, collected after SARS-CoV-2 vaccination. The receptors stem from a human donor with COVID-19.

V gene TRBV6-5 combines with J gene TRBJ2-2; D unclear. Deletions cut 2 bases from V and 4 bases from J, with 5 bases between. CDR3 length: 13 amino acids. CDR1 is MNHEY and CDR2 is SVGAGI in the germline V gene. CDR3 coding DNA: TGTGCCAGCAGTTACAGGAGCACCGGGGAGCTGTTTTTT. Amino acid sequence: CASSYRSTGELFF.

This clonotype was detected a few times. The chain has TRBV7-8 and TRBJ2-3; D is unclear. The ends were cut back, 5 bases at V and 2 bases at J, with 8 bases in the middle. The CDR3 length is 13 residues. Germline CDR1 and CDR2: SGHVS and FQNEAQ. The CDR3 DNA reads TGTGCCAGCAGCATCACAGACACAGATACGCAGTATTTT. This sequence encodes CASSITDTDTQYF. Combining the CDR3 with reference TRBV7-8 and TRBJ2-3 gives the whole variable domain GAGVSQSPRYKVAKRGQDVALRCDPISGHVSLFWYQQALGQGPEFLTYFQNEAQLDKSGLPSDRFFAERPEGSVSTLKIQRTQQEDSAVYLCASSITDTDTQYFGPGTRLTVL.

V gene TRBV24-1 combines with J gene TRBJ1-2; TRBD1 aligns across 7 bases. After removal of 4 bases from V and 7 bases from J, the junction contained 5 bases not matched to a gene. Germline loops: CDR1 KGHDR, CDR2 SFDVKD. CDR3 length equals 13 residues. In nucleotides, the CDR3 is TGTGCCACCAGTGACCGACAGGGTCGTGGCTACACCTTC. Amino acids: CATSDRQGRGYTF.